This TCR beta chain was recorded in a study of cytomegalovirus exposure and HLA in healthy donors. CDR1 and CDR2 (germline): SQVTM, ANQGSEA. The CDR3 has 15 residues. With 2 bases removed from V and 0 bases from J, the gap between germline ends came to 11 bases. At collection, donors were nominally healthy, but unrecorded immune exposures were probable. PCR was performed using 60 Vbeta and 13 Jbeta primers. Some clones are missing from TCRdb's copy, which holds only in-frame ones; the method was immunoSEQ multiplex PCR. The sample includes 150,000 or so clones, 80% seen only once; the top ten take about 13%. A note on this clone: Its target is not known.

Notes on the study in general: Beyond CMV serostatus, there was no information to go on about immune exposure.

V and J are TRBV29-1 and TRBJ2-1; D possibly corresponds to TRBD2 (5 bases). Source material: PBMCs. The sequence derives from a man aged 25 to 40 in good health and CMV-seropositive. CDR3 loop: CSVELASSSYNEQFF. In DNA form, the CDR3 reads TGCAGCGTTGAATTGGCTAGCAGCTCCTACAATGAGCAGTTCTTC.